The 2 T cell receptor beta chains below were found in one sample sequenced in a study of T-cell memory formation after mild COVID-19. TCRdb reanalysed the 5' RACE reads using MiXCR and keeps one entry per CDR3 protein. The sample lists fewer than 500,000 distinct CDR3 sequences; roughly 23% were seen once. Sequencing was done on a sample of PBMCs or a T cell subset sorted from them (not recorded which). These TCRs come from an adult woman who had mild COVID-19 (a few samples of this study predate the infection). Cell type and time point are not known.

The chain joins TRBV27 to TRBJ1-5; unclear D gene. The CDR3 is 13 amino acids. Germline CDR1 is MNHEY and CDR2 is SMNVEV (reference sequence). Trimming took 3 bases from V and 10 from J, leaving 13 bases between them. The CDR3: CASSFTLRDPQHF. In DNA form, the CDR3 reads TGTGCCAGCAGTTTCACTCTACGGGATCCCCAGCATTTT.

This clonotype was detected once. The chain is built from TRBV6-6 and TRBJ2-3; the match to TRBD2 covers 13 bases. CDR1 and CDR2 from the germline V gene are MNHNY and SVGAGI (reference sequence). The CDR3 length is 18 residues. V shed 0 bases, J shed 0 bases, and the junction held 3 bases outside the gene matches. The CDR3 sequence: CASSYSGTSGTSTDTQYF. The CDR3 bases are TGTGCCAGCAGTTACTCGGGGACTAGCGGGACTAGCACAGATACGCAGTATTTT.